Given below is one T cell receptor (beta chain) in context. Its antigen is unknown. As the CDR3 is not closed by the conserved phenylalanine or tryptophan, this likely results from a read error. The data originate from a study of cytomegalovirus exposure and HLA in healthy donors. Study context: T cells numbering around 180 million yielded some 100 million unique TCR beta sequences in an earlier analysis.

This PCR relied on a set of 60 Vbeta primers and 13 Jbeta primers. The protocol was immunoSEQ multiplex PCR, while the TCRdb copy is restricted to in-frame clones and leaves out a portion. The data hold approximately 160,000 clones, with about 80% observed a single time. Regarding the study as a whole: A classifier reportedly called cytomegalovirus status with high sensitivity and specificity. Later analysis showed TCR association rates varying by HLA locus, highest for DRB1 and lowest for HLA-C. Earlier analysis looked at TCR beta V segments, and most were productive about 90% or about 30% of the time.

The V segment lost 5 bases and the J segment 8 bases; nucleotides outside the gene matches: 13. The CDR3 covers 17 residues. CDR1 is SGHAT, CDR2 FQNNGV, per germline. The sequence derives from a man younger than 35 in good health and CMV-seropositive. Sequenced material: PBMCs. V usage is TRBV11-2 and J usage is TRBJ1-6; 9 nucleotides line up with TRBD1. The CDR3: CASSPYRDREIYSPLHL. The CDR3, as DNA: TGTGCCAGCAGCCCATACCGGGACAGGGAGATCTATTCACCCCTCCACCTT.